The rows below give T cell receptor beta chains drawn from one sample of a study of blood T cell repertoires in COVID-19. Profiled with immunoSEQ multiplex PCR; TCRdb holds only in-frame clones, not every one. Seen here are about 260,000 clones, 65% to 85% observed once, and the top ten hold more than 1.5%. Input material: peripheral blood. The receptors were sampled from a woman in her thirties or forties who had recovered from COVID-19. Each CDR3 is given with its conserved first and last residue. D genes are given only for firm matches. A row's size may be missing; if present it is once, few, many or a size class.

V: TRBV29-1
J: TRBJ1-1
length: 15
size: many
D: NA
CDR3: CSVEDYHPQGSEAFF
DNA: TGCAGCGTTGAAGATTACCACCCTCAGGGCTCTGAAGCTTTCTTT

V: TRBV18
J: TRBJ1-1
length: 14
size: NA
D: NA
CDR3: CASSGAGTNTEAFF
DNA: TGTGCCAGCAGTGGGGCTGGGACTAACACTGAAGCTTTCTTT

V: TRBV9
J: TRBJ2-1
length: 16
size: NA
D: NA
CDR3: CASSARGRGIYNEQFF
DNA: TGTGCCAGCAGCGCGAGGGGGAGGGGAATTTACAATGAGCAGTTCTTC

V: TRBV6-5
J: TRBJ2-7
length: 13
size: NA
D: NA
CDR3: CASSLGTLYEQYF
DNA: TGTGCCAGCAGTCTGGGGACTCTTTACGAGCAGTACTTC

V: TRBV28
J: TRBJ2-7
length: 12
size: NA
D: NA
CDR3: CASSRDLYEQYF
DNA: TGTGCCAGCAGTCGGGACTTATACGAGCAGTACTTC

V: TRBV5-6
J: TRBJ2-2
length: 15
size: NA
D: NA
CDR3: CASSLSGRITGELFF
DNA: TGTGCCAGCAGCTTGTCAGGGCGTATCACCGGGGAGCTGTTTTTT

V: TRBV7-3
J: TRBJ2-1
length: 15
size: NA
D: TRBD2
CDR3: CASSLLAGPYNEQFF
DNA: TGTGCCAGCAGCTTATTAGCGGGGCCGTACAATGAGCAGTTCTTC

V: TRBV5-1
J: TRBJ1-4
length: 15
size: NA
D: NA
CDR3: CASSDPTGTNEKLFF
DNA: TGCGCCAGCAGCGACCCGACAGGAACTAATGAAAAACTGTTTTTT

V: TRBV14
J: TRBJ2-1
length: 15
size: once
D: NA
CDR3: CASSQGVQGWNEQFF
DNA: TGTGCCAGCAGCCAAGGGGTCCAGGGATGGAATGAGCAGTTCTTC

V: TRBV7-9
J: TRBJ1-5
length: 15
size: once
D: TRBD1
CDR3: CASSAGQGSNQPQHF
DNA: TGTGCCAGCAGCGCGGGACAGGGTAGCAATCAGCCCCAGCATTTT

V: TRBV28
J: TRBJ1-3
length: 17
size: NA
D: NA
CDR3: CASSYGGGIGPGNTIYF
DNA: TGTGCCAGCAGTTACGGCGGGGGGATTGGGCCTGGAAACACCATATATTTT

V: TRBV27
J: TRBJ1-4
length: 13
size: NA
D: NA
CDR3: CASSLAGREKLFF
DNA: TGTGCCAGCAGTTTAGCGGGTCGCGAAAAACTGTTTTTT

V: TRBV28
J: TRBJ2-7
length: 13
size: NA
D: NA
CDR3: CATHPVRKQGQYF
DNA: TGTGCCACCCACCCTGTGAGGAAACAGGGCCAGTACTTC

V: TRBV5-1
J: TRBJ2-7
length: 15
size: NA
D: TRBD2
CDR3: CASSALAGGSYEQYF
DNA: TGCGCCAGCAGCGCCCTAGCGGGGGGTTCCTACGAGCAGTACTTC

V: TRBV28
J: TRBJ2-6
length: 19
size: NA
D: NA
CDR3: CASSLVAKGWISGANVLTF
DNA: TGTGCCAGCAGTTTAGTAGCCAAGGGGTGGATCTCCGGGGCCAACGTCCTGACTTTC

V: TRBV10-2
J: TRBJ2-1
length: 13
size: NA
D: NA
CDR3: CASSESQASGQFF
DNA: TGCGCCAGCAGTGAGTCGCAGGCGTCTGGGCAGTTCTTC

V: TRBV2
J: TRBJ1-2
length: 12
size: NA
D: TRBD1
CDR3: CASSGQGSGYTF
DNA: TGTGCCAGCAGTGGACAGGGGTCTGGCTACACCTTC

V: TRBV6-6
J: TRBJ1-5
length: 15
size: NA
D: NA
CDR3: CASSSNRERNQPQHF
DNA: TGTGCCAGCAGTTCGAACAGGGAGCGCAATCAGCCCCAGCATTTT

V: TRBV5-1
J: TRBJ1-1
length: 14
size: NA
D: NA
CDR3: CASSLQVMNTEAFF
DNA: TGCGCCAGCAGCTTACAGGTCATGAACACTGAAGCTTTCTTT

V: TRBV4-1
J: TRBJ2-3
length: 15
size: NA
D: NA
CDR3: CASSPGSVSTDTQYF
DNA: TGCGCCAGCAGCCCGGGGAGCGTTTCTACAGATACGCAGTATTTT

V: TRBV4-1
J: TRBJ2-2
length: 15
size: NA
D: NA
CDR3: CASSRPGRGTGELFF
DNA: TGCGCCAGCAGCCGGCCTGGACGGGGCACCGGGGAGCTGTTTTTT

V: TRBV3-1/TRBV3-2
J: TRBJ1-2
length: 14
size: NA
D: NA
CDR3: CASSQESRSYGYTF
DNA: TGTGCCAGCAGCCAAGAGAGCCGGAGTTATGGCTACACCTTC

V: TRBV28
J: TRBJ1-5
length: 16
size: NA
D: TRBD1
CDR3: CASSPATGVSNQPQHF
DNA: TGTGCCAGCAGTCCCGCCACAGGGGTGAGCAATCAGCCCCAGCATTTT

V: TRBV20-1
J: TRBJ2-7
length: 12
size: NA
D: TRBD2
CDR3: CSASSGPYEQYF
DNA: TGCAGTGCCAGTAGCGGGCCCTACGAGCAGTACTTC